This T cell receptor beta chain stems from a study of beta chain features in type 1 diabetes. The table lists this clone with a few counts. Expressed TCRB transcripts were sequenced after all isolated RNA was converted to cDNA. The assay was immunoSEQ multiplex PCR, and TCRdb's table has in-frame clones only and misses some. Altogether 110,000 to 150,000 clones are present, roughly 10% being singletons, with the ten largest covering about 0.6%. Per the germline V gene, CDR1 is MNHNY and CDR2 is SVGAGI (reference sequence). The CDR3 sequence is 15 residues long. The V gene lost 0 bases and the J gene lost 3 bases, with 12 bases spanning the gap.

The sequenced sample consisted of central memory CD4+ T cells from blood. This clonotype was sampled from a woman aged 40 to 50 in good health. This rearrangement joins TRBV6-6 to TRBJ2-7, with D hard to call. The DNA of the CDR3 is TGTGCCAGCAGTTACTCGAACAGACCAGACTACGAGCAGTACTTC. This gives the protein CASSYSNRPDYEQYF.